These 26 T cell receptor beta chains were sequenced from one sample in a study of T cells in women clearing cervical HPV infection. Profiled with immunoSEQ multiplex PCR; TCRdb holds only in-frame clones, not every one. This sample's table reports about 31,000 clones. Sequencing was done on a sample of blood buffy coat. The receptors shown here come from a woman aged 18 to 75 with a cervical HPV16 infection that either progressed to CIN3+ or cleared (not recorded which).

A note on this clone: From the germline J gene comes the end of the CDR3, since the read stops 3 residues before it. The chain recombines TRBV20-1 with TRBJ2-5; 8 nucleotides line up with TRBD1. This CDR3 spans 16 amino acids. V trimming: 3 bases; J trimming: 3 bases; junction bases outside the gene matches: 12. CDR1 is DFQATT and CDR2 is SNEGSKA in the germline V gene (reference sequence). CDR3 amino acids: CSASLIRRGREETQYF. CDR3 bases read: TGCAGTGCTAGTTTGATCCGCAGGGGGCGCGAAGAGACC.

As to this clone: The sequence runs out 3 residues before the end of the CDR3; the remainder is reconstructed from the germline J gene. The sample has other DNA sequences that encode this CDR3 too. This chain connects TRBV30 to TRBJ1-2; D gene ambiguous. Germline V gene lookup returns CDR1 GTSNPN and CDR2 SVGIG (reference sequence). This CDR3 has 11 residues. This CDR3 is CAWSVERAYTF. CDR3 bases read: TGTGCCTGGAGTGTGGAAAGGGCT.

A remark on this clone: The CDR3 extends 3 residues past the end of the read, so its final part is completed from the germline J gene. This chain links TRBV5-6 with TRBJ2-7; 8 nucleotides align to TRBD1. CDR1 is SGHDT and CDR2 is YYEEEE in the germline V gene. V lost 2 bases and J lost 3; bases outside the gene matches: 7. This CDR3 is 15 amino acids long. The CDR3 DNA, read in part, is TGTGCCAGCAGCTTTTCCGGGACAGGTTTCTACGAG. It is translated as CASSFSGTGFYE. The whole CDR3 protein reads CASSFSGTGFYEQYF.

About this clone: The CDR3 is cut off 3 residues early in the read; its end comes from the germline J gene. The chain combines TRBV5-1 with TRBJ2-7; the D gene is possibly TRBD1 (7 bases). With 4 bases removed from V and 5 bases from J, the gap between germline ends came to 16 bases. Germline CDR1 is SGHRS and CDR2 is YFSETQ. The CDR3 is 14 amino acids. The CDR3 here is CASSPTGEAHEQYF. The part of the CDR3 DNA that was read is TGCGCCAGCAGCCCAACAGGGGAGGCTCACGAG.

For this clone: The read falls 3 residues short of the CDR3 end, and the missing part is taken from the germline J gene. The rearrangement joins TRBV20-1 to TRBJ2-7; D is unresolved. This CDR3 is 11 amino acids long. Germline V gene lookup returns CDR1 DFQATT and CDR2 SNEGSKA (reference sequence). V was trimmed by 3 bases and J by 4 bases, leaving 7 bases between them. The DNA read from the CDR3 is TGCAGTGCTAGTTTAACTTACGAG. The encoded protein is CSASLTYE. The entire CDR3 sequence reads CSASLTYEQYF.

A word on this clone: One end of the junction fails to match germline, which may point to a read error. The read terminates 3 residues ahead of where the CDR3 ends, so the germline J gene completes it. Other DNA sequences within the sample encode an identical CDR3. The chain employs TRBV29-1 and TRBJ1-3, with 7 bases lining up with TRBD1. Germline V gene sequence: CDR1 SQVTM, CDR2 ANQGSEA. The CDR3 is 14 amino acids. CDR3 loop: CSARDRESGNTIYF. The CDR3 bases that were read are TGCAGCGCTCGAGACAGGGAGTCTGGAAACACT.

Of note for this clone: The CDR3 end lies 3 residues beyond the end of the read and is filled in from the germline J gene. The chain has TRBV7-9 and TRBJ1-2; D unresolved. CDR1 and CDR2 from the germline V gene are SEHNR and FQNEAQ (reference sequence). Trimming stripped 5 bases from V and 7 bases from J, with 11 bases between. The CDR3 has 12 amino acids. This CDR3 reads CASSRQVAGYTF. The covered CDR3 bases are TGTGCCAGCAGCCGCCAGGTTGCTGGC.

Comments on this clone: The CDR3 end lies 3 residues beyond the end of the read and is filled in from the germline J gene. The rearrangement links TRBV7-2 to TRBJ1-1, with 8 bases that match TRBD1. V shed 6 bases and J 5 bases; nucleotides not matched to a gene: 5. This CDR3 comprises 13 residues. Germline V gene sequence: CDR1 SGHTA, CDR2 FQGNSA. CDR3 sequence: CASSQDRETEAFF. CDR3 DNA, as far as it was read: TGTGCCAGCAGTCAGGACAGGGAGACTGAA.

Judged by frequency, this clone is medium-sized. The observed sequence ends 3 residues before the CDR3 terminus, with the missing tail filled in from the germline J gene. The V gene is TRBV20-1, the J gene TRBJ2-3; a weak D match, TRBD2 (5 bases). V was clipped by 3 bases and J by 2 bases, with 9 bases between them. Germline lookup yields CDR1 DFQATT and CDR2 SNEGSKA (reference sequence). The CDR3 is 13 amino acids. The CDR3 loop reads CSASQRYTDTQYF. The CDR3 DNA, read in part, is TGCAGTGCTAGTCAGCGGTACACAGATACG.

Comments on this clone: At one end the junction does not follow the germline gene, possibly because of a read error. The read finishes 3 residues shy of the CDR3 end, and the germline J gene is used to complete it. The same CDR3 also results from other DNA sequences found in this sample. The chain combines TRBV14 with TRBJ1-3; D is undetermined. Germline CDR1 and CDR2: SGHDN and FVKESK. The CDR3 runs 15 residues. The CDR3 is CASSQVAGSGNTIYF. The DNA read from the CDR3 is TGTGCCAGCAGCCAAGTCGCGGGGTCGGGAAACACG.

As regards this clone: The CDR3 end falls 3 residues outside the read, so it is completed with the germline J gene. The chain employs TRBV4-1 and TRBJ1-6; no firm D call. This CDR3 comprises 13 residues. Trimming took 6 bases from V and 11 from J, leaving 14 bases between them. Germline V gene lookup returns CDR1 MGHRA and CDR2 YSYEKL. The covered CDR3 bases are TGCGCCAGCAGGGCGGACTTCGCAGCACCC. This translates into CASRADFAAP. Given in full, the CDR3 is CASRADFAAPLHF.

In regard to this clone: The sequenced fragment ends 3 residues before the CDR3 boundary, so the rest is inferred from the germline J gene. The chain uses TRBV6-2 or TRBV6-3 and TRBJ1-2, with 7 bases lining up with TRBD1. The CDR3 has 14 amino acids. Germline CDR1 reads MNHEY; CDR2 reads SVGEGT. CDR3 DNA, as far as it was read: TGTGCCAGCAGGGGAGGGGGCTCCTACAATGAC. It specifies CASRGGGSYND. The entire CDR3 reads CASRGGGSYNDYTF.

A note on this clone: Read data end 3 residues before the CDR3 end; the end is taken from the germline J gene. The rearrangement joins TRBV30 to TRBJ2-1; D is perhaps TRBD1 (6 bases). Germline CDR1 reads GTSNPN; CDR2 reads SVGIG (reference sequence). V was pared by 0 bases and J by 5 bases, with 8 bases between. This CDR3 is 13 amino acids long. The part of the CDR3 DNA that was read is TGTGCCTGGAGTGTACGACAGGACAATGAG. Translating it yields CAWSVRQDNE. The entire CDR3 sequence reads CAWSVRQDNEQFF.

Comments on this clone: The read terminates 3 residues ahead of where the CDR3 ends, so the germline J gene completes it. The V call is TRBV19, the J call TRBJ2-6; 11 bases are shared with TRBD2. The CDR3 spans 17 residues. Germline assignment: CDR1 LNHDA and CDR2 SQIVND (reference sequence). V lost 3 bases to trimming and J lost 0 bases; unmatched junction nucleotides: 1. The CDR3 reads CASSMLAGGSGANVLTF. Incomplete CDR3 DNA: TGTGCCAGTAGTATGCTAGCGGGGGGCTCTGGGGCCAACGTC.

Notes on this clone: The CDR3 is cut off 3 residues early in the read; its end comes from the germline J gene. This chain joins TRBV5-1 and TRBJ1-1; the D is unclear. The V and J ends lost 4 bases and 3 bases respectively, with 16 bases between them. This CDR3 comprises 15 residues. In germline, CDR1 is SGHRS, CDR2 YFSETQ. This CDR3 reads CASSLQVGEYTEAFF. The part of the CDR3 DNA that was read is TGCGCCAGCAGCCTGCAAGTCGGGGAGTACACTGAA.

Concerning this clone itself: The read gets to within 3 residues of the CDR3 end, and the germline J gene fills in the rest. This rearrangement joins TRBV5-1 to TRBJ2-6; perhaps TRBD1 as D (5 bases). This CDR3 contains 17 residues. V was trimmed by 2 bases and J by 2 bases, leaving 14 bases between them. CDR1 is SGHRS and CDR2 is YFSETQ in the germline V gene. CDR3 DNA (partial): TGCGCCAGCAGCTTAACGTCAAGGGGCGCTGGGGCCAACGTC. Its translation: CASSLTSRGAGANV. The CDR3, in full, reads CASSLTSRGAGANVLTF.

CDR3 DNA (partial): TGCAGCGTTGAAGATCTCCACGAG. Protein product: CSVEDLHE. The complete CDR3 sequence is CSVEDLHEQYF. The chain recombines TRBV29-1 with TRBJ2-7; D gene ambiguous. The CDR3 end is not reached by the read, which stops 3 residues before it; the germline J gene fills it in. The CDR3 runs 11 residues. In germline, CDR1 is SQVTM, CDR2 ANQGSEA. V was trimmed by 0 bases and J by 5 bases, leaving 5 bases between them.

A remark on this clone: The read halts 3 residues ahead of the CDR3 end, with the missing end drawn from the germline J gene. This sequence joins TRBV7-2 and TRBJ1-2; D remains unclear. Germline-derived CDR1 and CDR2 are SGHTA and FQGNSA. CDR3 length: 14 amino acids. Partial CDR3 DNA: TGTGCCAGCAGCTTCACTAGCGGGAGCAACGAC. Protein product: CASSFTSGSND. The full CDR3 is CASSFTSGSNDYTF.

In the case of this clone: The read falls 3 residues short of the CDR3 end, and the missing part is taken from the germline J gene. The chain is built from TRBV2 and TRBJ1-6, with TRBD1 identical over 9 bases. V shed 8 bases, J shed 9 bases, and the junction held 8 bases outside the gene matches. This CDR3 comprises 14 residues. Germline loops: CDR1 SNHLY, CDR2 FYNNEI. Incomplete CDR3 DNA: TGTGCCAGCGCAACGGACAGGGGACGTTCACCC. Translated, it gives CASATDRGRSP. The complete CDR3 reads CASATDRGRSPLHF.

About this clone itself: The read comes to an end 3 residues before the CDR3 does, leaving the germline J gene to fill in the end. V gene TRBV19 combines with J gene TRBJ1-2; the D gene is possibly TRBD1 (5 bases). This CDR3 contains 15 residues. Germline assignment: CDR1 LNHDA and CDR2 SQIVND (reference sequence). CDR3 bases read: TGTGCCAGTAGTGTGACTAGCGGGGGGACCAATGAC. Translation gives CASSVTSGGTND. The whole CDR3 reads CASSVTSGGTNDYTF.

In regard to this clone: The CDR3 extends 3 residues past the end of the read, so its final part is completed from the germline J gene. This chain connects TRBV7-2 to TRBJ1-2; 8 nucleotides align to TRBD1. Losses at the gene ends were 3 bases for V and 5 bases for J; bases not matched to a gene: 8. The CDR3 loop spans 15 amino acids. From germline, CDR1 is SGHTA and CDR2 FQGNSA. This chain's CDR3 is CASSFGGTGRYGYTF. Partial CDR3 DNA: TGTGCCAGCAGCTTTGGGGGGACAGGAAGATATGGC.

A word on this clone: From the germline J gene comes the end of the CDR3, since the read stops 3 residues before it. V gene TRBV20-1 combines with J gene TRBJ2-1; D is perhaps TRBD2 (6 bases). The CDR3 totals 13 residues. Trimming took 5 bases from V and 4 from J, leaving 12 bases between them. CDR1 and CDR2 (germline): DFQATT, SNEGSKA (reference sequence). CDR3 residues: CSAFPGVYNEQFF. CDR3 DNA, as far as it was read: TGCAGTGCTTTCCCGGGGGTTTACAATGAG.

As to this clone: The read is 3 residues too short to cover the CDR3 end, so that end is filled in from the germline J gene. The chain links TRBV20-1 to TRBJ2-1; tentative D call: TRBD2 (6 bases). From germline, CDR1 is DFQATT and CDR2 SNEGSKA (reference sequence). This CDR3 has 12 residues. Trimming left V 7 bases short and J 5 bases short, with 12 bases between. This CDR3 is CSGETRDNEQFF. Partial CDR3 DNA: TGCAGTGGAGAGACTAGAGACAATGAG.

On this clone itself: The read halts 3 residues ahead of the CDR3 end, with the missing end drawn from the germline J gene. The chain combines TRBV5-1 with TRBJ2-5, with 9 bases fitting TRBD1. The CDR3 has 14 residues. Germline V gives CDR1 SGHRS, CDR2 YFSETQ. Unmatched junction bases numbered 6, after V lost 4 bases and J lost 5 bases. The sequenced part of the CDR3 DNA is TGCGCCAGCAGCCCAGGGACAGGGCGGGAGACC. Its protein product is CASSPGTGRET. The CDR3 in full is CASSPGTGRETQYF.

Concerning this clone: Sequencing ends 3 residues short of the CDR3 end; the germline J gene provides the rest. The chain has TRBV19 and TRBJ1-5; 9 bases match TRBD1. The CDR3 consists of 16 residues. In germline, CDR1 is LNHDA, CDR2 SQIVND (reference sequence). The ends lost 6 bases at V and 3 bases at J; junction bases unmatched: 9. The CDR3 protein is CASSNDRGFINQPQHF. The CDR3 bases that were read are TGTGCCAGTAGCAACGACAGGGGGTTTATCAATCAGCCC.

Of note for this clone: The read gets to within 3 residues of the CDR3 end, and the germline J gene fills in the rest. This chain links TRBV5-1 with TRBJ2-5, with 10 bases fitting TRBD1. This CDR3 contains 14 residues. V was pared by 4 bases and J by 4 bases, with 4 bases of the junction left unmatched. Germline V gene lookup returns CDR1 SGHRS and CDR2 YFSETQ. The sequenced part of the CDR3 DNA is TGCGCCAGCAGCCCCGGGACAGGGGTAGAGACC. The encoded protein is CASSPGTGVET. Given in full, the CDR3 is CASSPGTGVETQYF.